This T cell receptor (beta chain) derives from a study of early T cells in non-severe SARS-CoV-2 infection. For the study at large: Chains were not paired, and sequencing was done on bulk RNA from unsorted whole blood. General study results and limits: CD4 and private specificities were missed by VDJdb matching, which favored anti-spike CD8 responses.

To note about this clonotype: Its antigen is unknown.

The TCR library protocol was used to attach unique molecular identifiers. These identifiers were attached to individual cDNA molecules. TCRdb re-derived calls from the 5' RACE reads in MiXCR, one entry per CDR3 protein. The table includes tens of thousands of distinct CDR3 sequences, 5.7% detected once. V was cut by 2 bases and J by 4 bases, with 8 bases left in between. CDR3 size: 13 residues. Germline CDR1 reads DFQATT; CDR2 reads SNEGSKA (reference sequence). This chain connects TRBV20-1 to TRBJ2-2; no definite D call. Sequenced material: whole blood. The TCR was taken from an adult who was a healthcare worker with PCR-confirmed SARS-CoV-2 infection or an uninfected control (not recorded which). DNA for the CDR3: TGCAGTGCTAGAACTACTACCACCGGGGAGCTGTTTTTT. Translated, it gives CSARTTTTGELFF.